This is a list of T cell receptor beta chains from one sample in a study of human thymus T cells. Repertoires were generated with immunoSEQ multiplex PCR, while TCRdb's copy carries only in-frame clones and drops some. The repertoire includes about 78,000 clones, 90% to 98% of them detected once, and around 0.03% sits in the top ten. The source material was thymus tissue. The receptor source for this set is a boy in the first two years of life with a congenital heart defect but otherwise immunologically healthy. Both conserved end residues are part of each CDR3. Each record gives: J gene, D gene, V gene, clone size, CDR3 protein, CDR3 DNA. A D gene is named only where the DNA matches it firmly. Not all rows give a size; the values are once, few, many and, for expanded clones, a class.

TRBJ1-2 | NA | TRBV4-3 | once | CASSQDQGDRTLARNYGYTF | TGCGCCAGCAGCCAAGATCAAGGCGACCGGACTTTAGCCCGAAACTATGGCTACACCTTC
TRBJ2-7 | TRBD1 | TRBV5-1 | NA | CASSLLQGAGEQYF | TGCGCCAGCAGCTTACTACAGGGGGCCGGCGAGCAGTACTTC
TRBJ2-3 | TRBD2 | TRBV7-2 | NA | CASSAVASGGIHTTDTQYF | TGTGCCAGCAGCGCCGTTGCCAGCGGGGGGATACATACCACAGATACGCAGTATTTT
TRBJ2-1 | TRBD2 | TRBV18 | NA | CASSPLGLAGGEQFF | TGTGCCAGCTCACCTTTAGGACTAGCGGGAGGCGAGCAGTTCTTC
TRBJ2-1 | TRBD2 | TRBV7-2 | NA | CASGPRGIVNEQFF | TGTGCCAGCGGACCGCGGGGGATAGTCAATGAGCAGTTCTTC
TRBJ1-2 | NA | TRBV4-3 | NA | CASSQVPASRILNYGYTF | TGCGCCAGCAGCCAAGTGCCAGCCAGCCGCATCCTTAACTATGGCTACACCTTC
TRBJ1-6 | NA | TRBV15 | NA | CATSRGQDRYNSPLHF | TGTGCCACCAGCAGAGGGCAGGACCGCTATAATTCACCCCTCCACTTT
TRBJ2-1 | TRBD2 | TRBV6-4 | NA | CASSDLGTSGREGYNEQFF | TGTGCCAGCAGTGATTTGGGGACTAGCGGGAGGGAAGGCTACAATGAGCAGTTCTTC
TRBJ2-2 | NA | TRBV4-3 | NA | CASSQEGAGMFANTGELFF | TGCGCCAGCAGCCAAGAGGGGGCGGGGATGTTCGCGAACACCGGGGAGCTGTTTTTT
TRBJ2-1 | TRBD1 | TRBV28 | NA | CASRSGGVVGPVEFPGQFF | TGTGCCAGCAGGTCAGGGGGCGTCGTTGGTCCCGTAGAGTTTCCGGGGCAGTTCTTC
TRBJ2-2 | NA | TRBV5-1 | NA | CASNETATGELFF | TGCGCCAGCAACGAGACCGCTACCGGGGAGCTGTTTTTT
TRBJ2-7 | NA | TRBV9 | NA | CASSLKPGGHEQYF | TGTGCCAGCAGCCTCAAACCGGGTGGCCACGAGCAGTACTTC
TRBJ2-1 | TRBD2 | TRBV4-2 | NA | CASSQGDPSGGGEQFF | TGTGCCAGCAGCCAAGGTGACCCTAGCGGGGGTGGTGAGCAGTTCTTC